The 27 T cell receptor beta chains presented below share a single source sample, sequenced in a study of blood T cell repertoires in COVID-19. The data were produced by immunoSEQ multiplex PCR, yet TCRdb's version contains in-frame clones alone and is incomplete. The sample yields approximately 190,000 clones, around 83% seen once. Sequencing input: PBMCs or T cells enriched from blood (not recorded which). All receptors come from a woman between 40 and 55 years old in a cohort exposed to, infected with or recovered from COVID-19 (not recorded which).

As for this clone: This sample also contains other DNA sequences that code for the same CDR3. The gene calls are TRBV6-5 and TRBJ1-1; no clear D gene. The CDR3 is made up of 13 amino acids. Germline CDR1 and CDR2: MNHEY and SVGAGI. Trimming pared 5 bases from V and 1 base from J, leaving 8 bases between. CDR3 DNA: TGTGCCAGCAGTAGGACTGGGAACACTGAAGCTTTCTTT. Translation: CASSRTGNTEAFF.

The rearrangement joins TRBV4-1 to TRBJ1-1; D is undetermined. CDR3 length equals 15 residues. Germline V lookup: CDR1 MGHRA, CDR2 YSYEKL. The V end lost 7 bases, the J end lost 5 bases, and 20 bases lay between the germline ends. The CDR3 DNA is TGCGCCAGCAACCGCGTTAGGGCGGAGGCGACTGAAGCTTTCTTT. Protein sequence: CASNRVRAEATEAFF.

The chain recombines TRBV4-2 with TRBJ2-3; the D gene is possibly TRBD1 (6 bases). Germline V gives CDR1 LGHNA, CDR2 YNFKEQ. The CDR3 is 17 amino acids. V was shortened by 4 bases and J by 2 bases, with 19 bases between the two germline ends. The CDR3 loop reads CASSPGSDSLFTDTQYF. In DNA, the CDR3 is TGTGCCAGCAGCCCTGGGTCGGACAGCCTCTTCACAGATACGCAGTATTTT.

The chain carries TRBV3-1 (or the pseudogene TRBV3-2) and TRBJ2-2, with TRBD2 matching 9 bases. Germline-derived CDR1 and CDR2 are LGHDT and YNNKEL (reference sequence). This CDR3 is built from 15 residues. V was pared by 8 bases and J by 4 bases, with 8 bases of the junction left unmatched. The CDR3 DNA reads TGTGCCAGCGGGCTAGCGGGGCAGGGCACCGGGGAGCTGTTTTTT. This codes for CASGLAGQGTGELFF.

The rearrangement uses TRBV3-1 (or the pseudogene TRBV3-2) and TRBJ2-7; no reliable D call. Germline CDR1 LGHDT, CDR2 YNNKEL (reference sequence). The CDR3 is 12 residues long. V gave up 1 base and J gave up 3 bases, with 4 bases separating them. The CDR3 sequence: CASSQGDYEQYF. The CDR3 DNA reads TGTGCCAGCAGCCAAGGAGACTACGAGCAGTACTTC.

The V gene is TRBV2, the J gene TRBJ2-7; 8 bases fit TRBD2. V lost 4 bases to trimming and J lost 6 bases; unmatched junction nucleotides: 8. The germline gives CDR1 SNHLY, CDR2 FYNNEI. The CDR3 sequence is 14 residues long. CDR3 loop: CASSAGLETGEQYF. CDR3 DNA sequence: TGTGCCAGCAGTGCGGGACTAGAGACGGGCGAGCAGTACTTC.

The chain links TRBV10-2 to TRBJ2-7; 10 bases line up with TRBD1. Trimming removed 3 bases from V and 5 bases from J; junction bases left unmatched: 10. Germline V lookup: CDR1 WSHSY, CDR2 SAAADI. This CDR3 comprises 16 residues. For the CDR3, the DNA is TGCGCCAGCAGTGACCCTACCAGACAGGGGGCCAACGAGCAGTACTTC. Its translation: CASSDPTRQGANEQYF.

The chain recombines TRBV27 with TRBJ2-7; D uncertain. V lost 4 bases and J lost 5, with 15 bases in between. Germline CDR1 and CDR2: MNHEY and SMNVEV (reference sequence). The CDR3 spans 14 residues. The DNA for the CDR3 is TGTGCCAGCAGTTATAGGTTACCGCAGGACGAGCAGTACTTC. Translated, it gives CASSYRLPQDEQYF.

The chain combines TRBV7-9 with TRBJ1-1; a weak D match, TRBD1 (5 bases). The CDR3 consists of 16 residues. Germline V gene sequence: CDR1 SEHNR, CDR2 FQNEAQ (reference sequence). Trimming took off 3 bases at V and 7 bases at J, with 21 bases between the two ends. For the CDR3, the DNA is TGTGCCAGCAGCTTCTCAAGAGCAGACAGCAGTATTGAAGCTTTCTTT. Encoded protein: CASSFSRADSSIEAFF.

The chain has TRBV4-3 and TRBJ1-1; D is possibly TRBD1 (5 bases). Trimming shortened V by 3 bases and J by 5 bases, and 10 bases separated the two germline ends. Germline CDR1 is LGHNA and CDR2 is YSLEER. The CDR3 is 13 amino acids. CDR3 region: CASSHREGTEAFF. DNA of the CDR3: TGCGCCAGCAGCCACAGGGAGGGAACTGAAGCTTTCTTT.

The J gene is TRBJ2-3, the V gene TRBV9; 13 bases align to TRBD2. CDR1 is SGDLS, CDR2 YYNGEE, per germline. There are 16 residues in the CDR3. Germline trimming cut 0 bases from V and 6 bases from J; bases unmatched to any gene: 4. In DNA form, the CDR3 reads TGTGCCAGCAGCGTAGAACTAGCGGGGGGGTTGGATACGCAGTATTTT. It translates to CASSVELAGGLDTQYF.

The chain uses TRBV6-4 and TRBJ2-1; 11 bases line up with TRBD2. V lost 0 bases, J lost 4 bases, and 2 bases stayed unmatched. Germline lookup yields CDR1 MRHNA and CDR2 SNTAGT. The CDR3 contains 16 residues. Written as DNA, the CDR3 is TGTGCCAGCAGTGACTCGGGACTAGCGGATTACAATGAGCAGTTCTTC. It specifies CASSDSGLADYNEQFF.

This clone turned up a few times. The V gene is TRBV11-2, the J gene TRBJ2-1, with 7 bases matching TRBD2. The CDR3 spans 15 residues. The V segment lost 8 bases and the J segment 10 bases; nucleotides outside the gene matches: 17. From germline, CDR1 is SGHAT and CDR2 FQNNGV. This CDR3 reads CASGRAYYGAEEQFF. The CDR3 DNA sequence: TGTGCCAGCGGGAGGGCCTATTACGGGGCAGAAGAGCAGTTCTTC.

The chain is built from TRBV28 and TRBJ2-1, with TRBD1 matching over 8 bases. The V gene's germline CDR1 is MDHEN and CDR2 SYDVKM. Losses at the gene ends were 5 bases for V and 2 bases for J; bases not matched to a gene: 11. This CDR3 spans 17 amino acids. For the CDR3, the DNA is TGTGCCAGCAGTACCCCTCGCGGGACAGGCGCCTACAATGAGCAGTTCTTC. Residues: CASSTPRGTGAYNEQFF.

V and J are TRBV5-1 and TRBJ2-5, with a tentative D call TRBD2 (5 bases). The germline V and J ends were trimmed by 0 bases and 5 bases, with 11 bases remaining between them. The CDR3 extends over 14 amino acids. Germline CDR1 and CDR2: SGHRS and YFSETQ. CDR3 bases: TGCGCCAGCAGCTTGGTAGAGCGGTCGGAGACCCAGTACTTC. Its protein product is CASSLVERSETQYF. Looking up the rest from reference TRBV5-1 and TRBJ2-5 gives the full variable domain: KAGVTQTPRYLIKTRGQQVTLSCSPISGHRSVSWYQQTPGQGLQFLFEYFSETQRNKGNFPGRFSGRQFSNSRSEMNVSTLELGDSALYLCASSLVERSETQYFGPGTRLLVL.

The chain couples TRBV5-6 to TRBJ1-2, with unresolved D. The CDR3 is made up of 14 amino acids. The germline V gene has CDR1 SGHDT and CDR2 YYEEEE. Trimming cost V 0 bases and J 3 bases, with 9 bases left between them. The CDR3 DNA sequence: TGTGCCAGCAGCTTGGCCGGGAAAGACTATGGCTACACCTTC. Protein product: CASSLAGKDYGYTF. Using reference TRBV5-6 and TRBJ1-2 for the parts outside the CDR3, the full variable domain is DAGVTQSPTHLIKTRGQQVTLRCSPKSGHDTVSWYQQALGQGPQFIFQYYEEEERQRGNFPDRFSGHQFPNYSSELNVNALLLGDSALYLCASSLAGKDYGYTFGSGTRLTVV.

The rearrangement joins TRBV6-4 to TRBJ2-2; D gene ambiguous. This CDR3 has 14 amino acids. V was cut by 5 bases and J by 2 bases, with 9 bases left in between. The germline V gene has CDR1 MRHNA and CDR2 SNTAGT. CDR3 loop: CASSNQVNTGELFF. CDR3 bases: TGTGCCAGCAGTAACCAGGTTAACACCGGGGAGCTGTTTTTT.

The V gene is TRBV28, the J gene TRBJ1-6; 8 nucleotides align to TRBD1. Germline values: CDR1 MDHEN, CDR2 SYDVKM. J lost 10 bases, V lost 6 bases, and 8 bases had no gene match. The CDR3 runs 14 residues. CDR3 sequence: CASSPGGAGSPLHF. The CDR3 DNA sequence: TGTGCCAGCAGCCCAGGGGGCGCCGGATCACCCCTCCACTTT.

This CDR3 reads CASSRGGTGLETQYF. The CDR3 bases are TGCGCCAGCAGCCGAGGAGGGACAGGGTTGGAGACCCAGTACTTC. The V call is TRBV5-1, the J call TRBJ2-5, with TRBD1 identical over 9 bases. Germline CDR1 and CDR2: SGHRS and YFSETQ. V lost 4 bases and J lost 5; bases outside the gene matches: 9. The CDR3 has 15 residues.

This chain connects TRBV19 to TRBJ1-1; D gene unclear. Trimming shortened V by 7 bases and J by 0 bases, and 12 bases separated the two germline ends. The CDR3 has 14 residues. The germline CDR1 and CDR2 sequences are LNHDA and SQIVND (reference sequence). CDR3 residues: CASTPREMNTEAFF. Written as DNA, the CDR3 is TGTGCCAGTACCCCCCGAGAGATGAACACTGAAGCTTTCTTT. Full variable domain (remainder filled in from reference TRBV19 and TRBJ1-1): DGGITQSPKYLFRKEGQNVTLSCEQNLNHDAMYWYRQDPGQGLRLIYYSQIVNDFQKGDIAEGYSVSREKKESFPLTVTSAQKNPTAFYLCASTPREMNTEAFFGQGTRLTVV.

The CDR3 loop reads CASSTPQIRRGLVDTQYF. DNA of the CDR3: TGTGCCAGCAGCACCCCTCAAATAAGAAGGGGGCTGGTAGATACGCAGTATTTT. This chain joins TRBV21-1 and TRBJ2-3; the table names TRBD1, a call not compared with the DNA. TRBV21-1 is recorded as a pseudogene. There are 18 residues in the CDR3.

The rearrangement uses TRBV15 and TRBJ2-1, with a possible D match to TRBD2 (5 bases). There are 16 residues in the CDR3. The V end lost 1 base, the J end lost 0 bases, and 10 bases lay between the germline ends. Germline V gene data show CDR1 as LNHNV and CDR2 as YYDKDF (reference sequence). DNA of the CDR3: TGTGCCACCAGCAGAGGGTTACGGGGCTCCTACAATGAGCAGTTCTTC. Amino acids: CATSRGLRGSYNEQFF.

This clone was detected ten times or more. The rearrangement joins TRBV29-1 to TRBJ2-7; 10 nucleotides align to TRBD2. J lost 6 bases, V lost 4 bases, and 9 bases had no gene match. Germline V gives CDR1 SQVTM, CDR2 ANQGSEA. CDR3 length equals 14 residues. This chain's CDR3 is CSVVLTSGFSEQYF. The CDR3 bases are TGCAGCGTTGTGCTGACTAGCGGGTTCAGCGAGCAGTACTTC.

The rearrangement joins TRBV5-4 to TRBJ2-1; 12 bases map to TRBD2. The CDR3 is 15 amino acids. CDR1 is SGHNT and CDR2 is YYREEE in the germline V gene (reference sequence). Trimming at V came to 3 bases and at J to 7 bases, leaving 5 bases not matched to a gene. CDR3 nucleotide sequence: TGTGCCAGCAGCTACGGACTAGCGGGACCGAATGAGCAGTTCTTC. Translating it yields CASSYGLAGPNEQFF.

The chain links TRBV7-9 to TRBJ2-3; no firm D call. V was clipped by 2 bases and J by 1 base, with 4 bases between them. The CDR3 sequence is 13 residues long. Per germline, CDR1 SEHNR and CDR2 FQNEAQ (reference sequence). In DNA, the CDR3 is TGTGCCAGCAGCTTACCTGGCACAGATACGCAGTATTTT. Its protein product is CASSLPGTDTQYF.

CDR3 residues: CASSIALRRGSYNEQFF. The CDR3 DNA sequence: TGTGCCAGTAGTATAGCGTTAAGGCGGGGGTCCTACAATGAGCAGTTCTTC. This chain connects TRBV19 to TRBJ2-1; 7 bases are a match to TRBD2. The CDR3 contains 17 residues. V lost 1 base to trimming and J lost 1 base; unmatched junction nucleotides: 7. CDR1 and CDR2 (germline): LNHDA, SQIVND (reference sequence).

The gene calls are TRBV5-8 and TRBJ1-5; TRBD1 is a possible D gene (5 bases). The CDR3 sequence is 17 residues long. Germline V gene data show CDR1 as SGHTS and CDR2 as YDEGEE. V shed 4 bases and J shed 6 bases, with 23 bases lying between them. The CDR3 sequence: CASSPIGDSFLGQPQHF. The CDR3 coding sequence is TGTGCCAGCAGCCCGATAGGGGACTCCTTCCTGGGTCAGCCCCAGCATTTT.